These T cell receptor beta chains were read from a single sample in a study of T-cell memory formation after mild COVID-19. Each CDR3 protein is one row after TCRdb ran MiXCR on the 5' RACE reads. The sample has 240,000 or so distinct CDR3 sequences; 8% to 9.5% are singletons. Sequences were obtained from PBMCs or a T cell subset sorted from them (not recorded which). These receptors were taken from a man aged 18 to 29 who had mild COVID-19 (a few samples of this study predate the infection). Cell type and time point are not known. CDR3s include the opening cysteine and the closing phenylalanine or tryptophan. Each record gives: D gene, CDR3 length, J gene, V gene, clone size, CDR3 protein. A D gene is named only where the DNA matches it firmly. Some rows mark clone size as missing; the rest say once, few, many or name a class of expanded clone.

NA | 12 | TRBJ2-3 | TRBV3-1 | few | CASSQDLLPQYF
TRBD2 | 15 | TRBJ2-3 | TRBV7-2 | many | CASSPWTSSTDTQYF
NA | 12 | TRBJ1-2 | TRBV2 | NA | CASSESSYGYTF
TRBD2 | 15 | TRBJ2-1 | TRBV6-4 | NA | CASSEASGGANEQFF
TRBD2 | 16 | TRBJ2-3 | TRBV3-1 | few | CASRPTSGGAPDTQYF
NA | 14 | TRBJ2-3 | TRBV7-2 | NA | CASSRRGPTDTQYF
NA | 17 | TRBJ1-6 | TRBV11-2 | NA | CASSLEAGGPYNSPLHF
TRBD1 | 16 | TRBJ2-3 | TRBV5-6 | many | CASSLQGAGNTDTQYF
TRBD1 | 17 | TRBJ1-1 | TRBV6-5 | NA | CASSYSILDRGEGEAFF
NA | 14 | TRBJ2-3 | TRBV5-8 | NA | CASSFGGFKDTQYF